This T cell receptor beta chain was observed in a study of tumor-infiltrating lymphocytes in primary liver carcinoma. Investigators took RNA and DNA out together from 20-30 mg of unsorted bulk tissue. This clonotype showed up just a few times. Synthesis of TCR beta cDNA was carried out from approximately 0.55 ug total RNA with a constant-region primer. Three nested multiplex PCR rounds, a slightly modified ARM-PCR method, built the TCR beta libraries. Via MiXCR, TCRdb re-called the multiplex PCR reads, giving one row per CDR3 protein. The sample carries 60,000 or so distinct CDR3 sequences, about two thirds recorded once. Source material: liver tumor tissue from sampling region 2. As for subset: tumor region T2, inferior pole. The clonotype was recovered from a middle-aged man with primary liver carcinoma and hepatitis B virus infection.

CDR3 protein: CASSQDTSEDEQFF. CDR3 coding DNA: TGCGCCAGCAGCCAAGACACTAGCGAAGATGAGCAGTTCTTC. The chain recombines TRBV4-1 with TRBJ2-1, with 7 positions matching TRBD2. V lost 0 bases to trimming and J lost 8 bases; unmatched junction nucleotides: 4. The CDR3 has 14 residues. Germline V CDR1 and CDR2: MGHRA, YSYEKL.